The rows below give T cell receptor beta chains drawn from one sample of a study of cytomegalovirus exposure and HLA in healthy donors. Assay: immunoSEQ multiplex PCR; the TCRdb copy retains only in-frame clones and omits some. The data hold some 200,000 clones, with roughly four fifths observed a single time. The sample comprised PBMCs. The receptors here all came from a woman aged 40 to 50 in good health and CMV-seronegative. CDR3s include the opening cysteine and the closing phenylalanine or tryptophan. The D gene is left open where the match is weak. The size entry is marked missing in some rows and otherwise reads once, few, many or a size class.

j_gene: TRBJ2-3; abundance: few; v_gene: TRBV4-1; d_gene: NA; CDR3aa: CASSLRGSLTDTQYF; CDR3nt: TGCGCCAGCAGCTTAAGGGGGAGTCTAACAGATACGCAGTATTTT
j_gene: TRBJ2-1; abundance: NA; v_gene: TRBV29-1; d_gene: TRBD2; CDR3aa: CSVERGTSGSNRQFF; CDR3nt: TGCAGCGTTGAACGCGGGACTAGCGGGAGCAACAGGCAGTTCTTC
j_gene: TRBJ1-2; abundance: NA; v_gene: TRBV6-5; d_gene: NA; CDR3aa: CASSYAGDYGYTF; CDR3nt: TGTGCCAGCAGTTACGCAGGGGACTATGGCTACACCTTC
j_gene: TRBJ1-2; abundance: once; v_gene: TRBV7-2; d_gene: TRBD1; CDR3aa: CASSSLGTGYYGYTF; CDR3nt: TGTGCCAGCAGCTCCCTCGGGACAGGTTATTATGGCTACACCTTC
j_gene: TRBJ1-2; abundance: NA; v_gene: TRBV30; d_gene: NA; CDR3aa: CAWSRGGVYGYTF; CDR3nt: TGTGCCTGGAGTCGGGGGGGAGTCTATGGCTACACCTTC
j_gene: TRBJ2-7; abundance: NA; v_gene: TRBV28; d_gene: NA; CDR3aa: CASSLPNSYEQYF; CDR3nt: TGTGCCAGCAGTTTACCTAATTCCTACGAGCAGTACTTC
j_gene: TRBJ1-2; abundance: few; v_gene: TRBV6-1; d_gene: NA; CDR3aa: CASSEMTGGRYGYTF; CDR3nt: TGTGCCAGCAGTGAAATGACGGGGGGCAGATATGGCTACACCTTC
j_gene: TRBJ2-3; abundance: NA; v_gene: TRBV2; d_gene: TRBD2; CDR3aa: CASSEGKRGGEDTQYF; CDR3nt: TGTGCCAGCAGTGAAGGGAAGCGGGGGGGTGAGGATACGCAGTATTTT
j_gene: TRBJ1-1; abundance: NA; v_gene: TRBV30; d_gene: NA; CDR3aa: CAWTVVNTEAFF; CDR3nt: TGTGCCTGGACGGTCGTGAACACTGAAGCTTTCTTT
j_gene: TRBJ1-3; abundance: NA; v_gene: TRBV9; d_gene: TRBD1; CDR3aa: CASSVDPTGTGNTIYF; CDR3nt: TGTGCCAGCAGCGTAGACCCGACAGGGACTGGAAACACCATATATTTT
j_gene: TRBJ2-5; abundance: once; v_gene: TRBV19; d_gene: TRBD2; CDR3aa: CASSIPTRGASGRTQETQYF; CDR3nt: TGTGCCAGTAGTATCCCCACCCGGGGGGCTAGCGGGAGGACTCAAGAGACCCAGTACTTC
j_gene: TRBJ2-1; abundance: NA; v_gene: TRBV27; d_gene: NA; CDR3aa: CASSLSVHNEQFF; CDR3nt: TGTGCCAGCAGTTTATCCGTCCACAATGAGCAGTTCTTC
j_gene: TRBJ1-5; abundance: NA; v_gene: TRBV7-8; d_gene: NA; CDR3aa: CASSVLGHSNQPQHF; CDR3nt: TGTGCCAGCAGCGTCCTTGGGCATAGCAATCAGCCCCAGCATTTT
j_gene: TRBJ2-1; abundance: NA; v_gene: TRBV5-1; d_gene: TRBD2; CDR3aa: CASSPPSSGRSDEQFF; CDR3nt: TGCGCCAGCTCGCCCCCGAGTAGCGGGAGGTCGGATGAGCAGTTCTTC
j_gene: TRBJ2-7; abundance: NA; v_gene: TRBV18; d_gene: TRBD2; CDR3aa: CASSAGTSGHGGIYEQYF; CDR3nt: TGTGCCAGCTCAGCCGGGACTAGCGGCCATGGTGGGATCTACGAGCAGTACTTC
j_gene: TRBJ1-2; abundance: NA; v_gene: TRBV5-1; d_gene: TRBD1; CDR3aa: CASSLLDRGYYGYTF; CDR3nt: TGCGCCAGCAGCTTACTCGACAGGGGGTACTATGGCTACACCTTC
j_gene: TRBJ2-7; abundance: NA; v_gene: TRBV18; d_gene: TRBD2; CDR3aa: CASSPNSLAGGYEQYF; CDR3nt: TGTGCCAGCTCACCGAATTCACTAGCGGGAGGCTACGAGCAGTACTTC
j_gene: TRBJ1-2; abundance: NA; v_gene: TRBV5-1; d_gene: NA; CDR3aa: CASSLEISNYGYTF; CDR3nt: TGCGCCAGCAGCTTGGAAATCTCTAACTATGGCTACACCTTC
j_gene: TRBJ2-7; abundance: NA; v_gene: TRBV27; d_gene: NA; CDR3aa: CASSPGVSDYEQYF; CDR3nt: TGTGCCAGCAGCCCGGGGGTTTCTGACTACGAGCAGTACTTC
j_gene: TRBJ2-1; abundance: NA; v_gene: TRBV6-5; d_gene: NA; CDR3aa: CASRARGGEQFF; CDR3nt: TGTGCCAGCAGGGCTAGGGGGGGTGAGCAGTTCTTC
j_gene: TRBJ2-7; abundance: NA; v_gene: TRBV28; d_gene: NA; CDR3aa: CASSLYRDEQYF; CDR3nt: TGTGCCAGCAGTTTGTACAGGGACGAGCAGTACTTC
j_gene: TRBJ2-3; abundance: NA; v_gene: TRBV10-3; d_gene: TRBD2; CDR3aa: CAISAGGSSTDTQYF; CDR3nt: TGTGCCATCAGTGCTGGCGGGAGTAGCACAGATACGCAGTATTTT
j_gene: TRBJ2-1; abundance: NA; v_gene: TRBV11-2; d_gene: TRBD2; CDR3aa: CASSLGGVSGRVEQFF; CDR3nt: TGTGCCAGCAGCTTAGGTGGTGTTAGCGGGAGGGTTGAGCAGTTCTTC
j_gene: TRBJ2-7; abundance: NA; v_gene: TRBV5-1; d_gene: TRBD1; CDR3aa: CASSAGQGISEQYF; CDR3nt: TGCGCCAGCAGCGCAGGACAGGGAATAAGCGAGCAGTACTTC
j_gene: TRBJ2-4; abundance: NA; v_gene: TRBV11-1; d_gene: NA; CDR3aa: CASSSGRGLNIQYF; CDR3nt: TGTGCCAGCAGCTCCGGTAGGGGCCTAAACATTCAGTACTTC
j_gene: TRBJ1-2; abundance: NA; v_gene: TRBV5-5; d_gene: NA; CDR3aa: CASSLAWGPTAYGYTF; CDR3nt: TGTGCCAGCAGCTTGGCGTGGGGCCCGACGGCCTATGGCTACACCTTC
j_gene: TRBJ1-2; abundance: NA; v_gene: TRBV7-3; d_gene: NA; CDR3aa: CASSLTPGPNFGYTF; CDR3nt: TGTGCCAGCAGCTTAACCCCTGGGCCCAACTTCGGCTACACCTTC
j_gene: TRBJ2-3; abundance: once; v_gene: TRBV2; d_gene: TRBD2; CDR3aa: CASSASLAGSTDTQYF; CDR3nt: TGTGCCAGCAGTGCCTCTCTAGCGGGGAGCACAGATACGCAGTATTTT
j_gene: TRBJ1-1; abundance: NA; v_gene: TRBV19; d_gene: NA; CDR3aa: CASSIVQGGGNTEAFF; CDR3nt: TGTGCCAGTAGTATAGTTCAGGGAGGGGGGAACACTGAAGCTTTCTTT
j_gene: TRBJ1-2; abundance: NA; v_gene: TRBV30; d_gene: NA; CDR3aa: CASGIYGYTF; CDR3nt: TGTGCCTCAGGCATATATGGCTACACCTTC
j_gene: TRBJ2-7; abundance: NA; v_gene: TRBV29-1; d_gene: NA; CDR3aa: CSVQGRLYEQYF; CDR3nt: TGCAGCGTACAGGGTCGCCTGTACGAGCAGTACTTC
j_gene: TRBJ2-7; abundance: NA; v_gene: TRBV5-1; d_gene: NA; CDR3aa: CASSPAGNLLREQYF; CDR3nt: TGCGCCAGCAGCCCTGCGGGTAACCTTCTCCGCGAGCAGTACTTC
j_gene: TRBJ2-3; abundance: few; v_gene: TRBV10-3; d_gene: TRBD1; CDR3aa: CAISGTGTGTDTQYF; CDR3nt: TGTGCCATCAGTGGCACCGGGACAGGGACAGATACGCAGTATTTT
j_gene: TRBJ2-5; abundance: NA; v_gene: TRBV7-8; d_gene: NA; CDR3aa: CASSPQRGQETQYF; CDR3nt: TGTGCCAGCAGCCCCCAGAGGGGGCAAGAGACCCAGTACTTC
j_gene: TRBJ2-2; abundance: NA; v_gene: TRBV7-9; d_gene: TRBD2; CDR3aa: CASSLISSGSNTGELFF; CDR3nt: TGTGCCAGCAGCTTAATTTCGAGCGGGAGTAACACCGGGGAGCTGTTTTTT
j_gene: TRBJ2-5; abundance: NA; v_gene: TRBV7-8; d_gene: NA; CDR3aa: CASSLFEGVGNQETQYF; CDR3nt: TGTGCCAGCAGCTTATTCGAGGGCGTAGGGAACCAAGAGACCCAGTACTTC
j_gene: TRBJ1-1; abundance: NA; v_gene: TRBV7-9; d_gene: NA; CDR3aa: CASSPRAAVHAFF; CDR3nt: TGTGCCAGCAGCCCCCGAGCGGCCGTGCACGCTTTCTTT
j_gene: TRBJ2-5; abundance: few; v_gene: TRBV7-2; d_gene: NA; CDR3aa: CASSLGAVSKTQYF; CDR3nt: TGTGCCAGCAGCTTAGGGGCAGTCAGTAAGACCCAGTACTTC
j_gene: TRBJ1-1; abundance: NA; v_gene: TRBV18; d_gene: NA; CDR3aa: CASSPGQNTEAFF; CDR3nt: TGTGCCAGCTCACCGGGGCAAAACACCGAAGCTTTCTTT
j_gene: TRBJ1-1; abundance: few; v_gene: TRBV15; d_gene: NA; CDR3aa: CATSRDKGGSTEAFF; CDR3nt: TGTGCCACCAGCAGAGATAAAGGGGGTTCCACTGAAGCTTTCTTT
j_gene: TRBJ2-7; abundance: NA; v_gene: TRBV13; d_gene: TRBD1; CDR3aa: CASGFRTGPYEQCF; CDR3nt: TGTGCCAGCGGATTCCGGACAGGGCCCTACGAGCAGTGCTTC
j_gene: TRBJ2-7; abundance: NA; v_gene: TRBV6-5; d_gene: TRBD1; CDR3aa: CASSGGGTGSWEQYF; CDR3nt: TGTGCCAGCAGTGGGGGGGGGACAGGGAGCTGGGAGCAGTACTTC
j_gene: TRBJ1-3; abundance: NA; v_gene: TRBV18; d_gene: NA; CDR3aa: CASSPPGSRGPSSGNTIYF; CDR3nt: TGTGCCAGCTCACCACCGGGTTCCAGGGGACCGAGCTCTGGAAACACCATATATTTT
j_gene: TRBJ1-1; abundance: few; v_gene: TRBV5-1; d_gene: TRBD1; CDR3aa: CASSFGTGGTEAFF; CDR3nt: TGCGCCAGCAGCTTTGGCACAGGGGGCACTGAAGCTTTCTTT
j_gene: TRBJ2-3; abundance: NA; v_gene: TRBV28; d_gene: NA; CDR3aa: CASSLSGTDTQYF; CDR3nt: TGTGCCAGCAGTTTATCCGGCACAGATACGCAGTATTTT
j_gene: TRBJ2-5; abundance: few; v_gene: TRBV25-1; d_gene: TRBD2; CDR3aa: CASSGRTSGNIGETQYF; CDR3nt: TGTGCCAGCAGTGGTCGGACTAGCGGGAATATTGGGGAGACCCAGTACTTC
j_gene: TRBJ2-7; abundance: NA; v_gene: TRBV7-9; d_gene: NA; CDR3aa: CASSLGRESYEQYF; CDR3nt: TGTGCCAGCAGCTTAGGGCGGGAAAGTTACGAGCAGTACTTC
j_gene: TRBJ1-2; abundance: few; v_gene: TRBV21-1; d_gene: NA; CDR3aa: CAPNPGPQDGLNYGYTF; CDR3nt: TGTGCCCCAAATCCTGGCCCCCAGGACGGACTAAACTATGGCTACACCTTC
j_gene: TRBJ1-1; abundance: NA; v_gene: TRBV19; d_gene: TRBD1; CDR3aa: CASSIGDRGNTEAFF; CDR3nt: TGTGCCAGTAGTATCGGAGACAGGGGGAACACTGAAGCTTTCTTT